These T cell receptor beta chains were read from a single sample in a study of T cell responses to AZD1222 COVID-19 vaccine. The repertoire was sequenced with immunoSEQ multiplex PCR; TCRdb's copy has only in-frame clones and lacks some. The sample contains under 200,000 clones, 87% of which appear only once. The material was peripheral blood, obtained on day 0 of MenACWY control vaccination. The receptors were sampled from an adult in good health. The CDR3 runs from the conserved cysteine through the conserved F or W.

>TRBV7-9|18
CASSLGGAGTSSYNEQFF
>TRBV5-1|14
CASSVGVPDQPQHF
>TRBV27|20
CASSFRGGGFPGSSYNEQFF
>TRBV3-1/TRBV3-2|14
CASSQDRGNQPQHF
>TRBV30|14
CAWTKGQGSSPLHF
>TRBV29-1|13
CSVRDRDRVEAFF
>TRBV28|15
CASSLSLAGGYEQYF
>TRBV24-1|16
CATSDSPTGDPYEQYF
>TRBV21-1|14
CASSARGGLETQYF
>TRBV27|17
CASSLVMGPSSTDTQYF
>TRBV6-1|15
CASSDQAAGNEKLFF
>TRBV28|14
CASSSHLLGAEAFF
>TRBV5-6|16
CASSFDRGRGSDTQYF
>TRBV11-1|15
CASSSRGTLPDEQFF
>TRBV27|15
CASSFGTGSNTEAFF
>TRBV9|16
CASSRGGGTNTGELFF
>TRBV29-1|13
CSIGTFGKRELFF
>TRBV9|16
CASSVGENSVIYEQYF
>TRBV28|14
CASRPGGTTDTQYF
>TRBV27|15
CASNRQGGAKNIQYF
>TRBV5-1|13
CASRGGEDYGYTF
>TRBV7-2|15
CASSPTNTGVGGYTF
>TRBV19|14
CASSIGGHSDGYTF
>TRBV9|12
CASSGQSDTIYF
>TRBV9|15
CARERATLANQPQHF
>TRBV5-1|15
CASSGARGLYEKLFF
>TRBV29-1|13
CSVAAGGLEEQYF
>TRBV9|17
CASSARATSGRYYEQYF
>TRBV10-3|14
CAISEDGARTEAFF